A single sample is the source of the 19 T cell receptor beta chains below, sequenced in a study of human T cells and chemical hapten exposure. Time point given: patch test 2, 6 weeks after DPC sensitization. The treatment is: therapeutic diphenylcyclopropenone sensitization with weekly scalp DPC. In TCRdb, the RACE reads were re-called with MiXCR into one record per CDR3 protein. The table has roughly 30,000 distinct CDR3 sequences, roughly a tenth seen once; the top ten hold 5.5% to 7%. Source: whole blood, taken in connection with sensitization to the hapten diphenylcyclopropenone (DPC). The receptors stem from a man aged 30 to 39 with alopecia areata. Some clones in this sample may be carry-over from other donors' samples.

This clonotype was counted ten times or more. The chain has TRBV4-2 and TRBJ2-7; D gene unclear. The CDR3 is 16 amino acids. Germline CDR1 reads LGHNA; CDR2 reads YNFKEQ. The germline V and J ends were trimmed by 0 bases and 4 bases, with 16 bases remaining between them. The CDR3 bases are TGTGCCAGCAGCCAAGACGAACGCGGCAGGTCGTACGAGCAGTACTTC. Translating it yields CASSQDERGRSYEQYF.

This clonotype was seen only a few times. The J gene is TRBJ2-1, the V gene TRBV14, with a weak D call TRBD1 (6 bases). CDR1 and CDR2 from the germline V gene are SGHDN and FVKESK. The CDR3 loop spans 16 amino acids. The ends were cut back, 5 bases at V and 2 bases at J, with 16 bases in the middle. CDR3 DNA: TGTGCCAGCAGCGAAGCCCTGGGGGCCACCTACAATGAGCAGTTCTTC. It encodes CASSEALGATYNEQFF.

This chain connects TRBV29-1 to TRBJ2-7; a weak D match, TRBD2 (5 bases). The CDR3 totals 11 residues. Germline CDR1 and CDR2: SQVTM and ANQGSEA. Trimming removed 4 bases from V and 3 bases from J, with 7 bases in between. The CDR3 nucleotides are TGCAGCGTTGCCGAGGGCTACGAGCAGTACTTC. As protein: CSVAEGYEQYF.

The chain uses TRBV6-2 or TRBV6-3 and TRBJ2-1; 10 bases agree with TRBD1. Unmatched junction bases numbered 7, after V lost 6 bases and J lost 8 bases. This CDR3 has 14 residues. Germline CDR1 is MNHEY and CDR2 is SVGEGT. The CDR3 sequence: CASRKPGQGHEQFF. The DNA for the CDR3 is TGTGCCAGCAGAAAACCGGGACAGGGGCATGAGCAGTTCTTC.

This clonotype showed up many times. The V gene is TRBV29-1, the J gene TRBJ2-1, with TRBD2 matching over 7 bases. V lost 3 bases to trimming and J lost 6 bases; unmatched junction nucleotides: 8. Looked up from germline, CDR1 is SQVTM and CDR2 is ANQGSEA. The CDR3 covers 14 residues. CDR3 amino acids: CSVDLPAGSNEQFF. The DNA of the CDR3 is TGCAGCGTTGATCTCCCAGCGGGGAGCAATGAGCAGTTCTTC.

This clonotype showed up just a few times. The CDR3 reads CASSLGGPGSADTQYF. The CDR3 DNA is TGTGCCAGCAGCTTAGGGGGGCCGGGTTCGGCAGATACGCAGTATTTT. V gene TRBV7-2 combines with J gene TRBJ2-3, with D perhaps TRBD1 (6 bases). CDR1 is SGHTA, CDR2 FQGNSA, per germline. The CDR3 has 16 amino acids. V was trimmed by 1 base and J by 4 bases, leaving 15 bases between them. Based on the CDR3 plus reference TRBV7-2 and TRBJ2-3, the full variable domain is GAGVSQSPSNKVTEKGKDVELRCDPISGHTALYWYRQSLGQGLEFLIYFQGNSAPDKSGLPSDRFSAERTGGSVSTLTIQRTQQEDSAVYLCASSLGGPGSADTQYFGPGTRLTVL.

This clonotype was detected only a few times. The chain links TRBV4-2 to TRBJ1-5; no definite D call. The CDR3 is 14 residues long. V dropped 0 bases and J dropped 9 bases, with 12 bases sitting between them. CDR1 is LGHNA and CDR2 is YNFKEQ in the germline V gene. This chain's CDR3 is CASSQEDLPGPQHF. The CDR3 DNA reads TGTGCCAGCAGCCAAGAGGACCTCCCCGGGCCCCAGCATTTT.

This clonotype showed up many times. This chain uses TRBV11-2 with TRBJ2-7; D remains ambiguous. V lost 0 bases, J lost 7 bases, and 10 bases lay in between. This CDR3 region has 13 residues. The germline V gene encodes CDR1 SGHAT and CDR2 FQNNGV. The CDR3 DNA sequence: TGTGCCAGCAGCTTAGAGGGCAGCCCGGAGCAGTACTTC. Amino acid sequence: CASSLEGSPEQYF.

This clonotype was counted only a few times. This sequence joins TRBV4-3 and TRBJ2-2, with a possible D match to TRBD2 (5 bases). CDR1 is LGHNA, CDR2 YSLEER, per germline. With 0 bases removed from V and 6 bases from J, the gap between germline ends came to 11 bases. This CDR3 contains 15 residues. Written as DNA, the CDR3 is TGCGCCAGCAGCCAAGATACGGCGGGCGCCGGGGAGCTGTTTTTT. Amino acids: CASSQDTAGAGELFF.

This clonotype was observed many times. The rearrangement links TRBV20-1 to TRBJ2-4; 10 bases are shared with TRBD2. V trimming: 0 bases; J trimming: 7 bases; junction bases outside the gene matches: 6. The CDR3 is made up of 15 amino acids. Germline-derived CDR1 and CDR2 are DFQATT and SNEGSKA (reference sequence). DNA for the CDR3: TGCAGTGCTAGAGATAGTCTAGCGGGGGCGAACATTCAGTACTTC. It codes for CSARDSLAGANIQYF.

This clonotype has a count of ten or more. The chain couples TRBV18 to TRBJ1-1; unclear D gene. Between the trimmed V and J ends, which lost 4 bases and 2 bases, there was a span of 5 bases. The germline V gene has CDR1 KGHSH and CDR2 LQKENI. The CDR3 has 12 amino acids. CDR3 bases: TGTGCCAGCTCACGGAGAAACACTGAAGCTTTCTTT. Protein product: CASSRRNTEAFF. Full variable domain (missing parts from reference TRBV18 and TRBJ1-1): NAGVMQNPRHLVRRRGQEARLRCSPMKGHSHVYWYRQLPEEGLKFMVYLQKENIIDESGMPKERFSAEFPKEGPSILRIQQVVRGDSAAYFCASSRRNTEAFFGQGTRLTVV.

This clonotype was recorded at least ten times. The rearrangement uses TRBV29-1 and TRBJ2-3; no reliable D call. CDR1 is SQVTM, CDR2 ANQGSEA, per germline. Trimming removed 0 bases from V and 4 bases from J, with 2 bases in between. The CDR3 spans 11 residues. Written as DNA, the CDR3 is TGCAGCGTTGAAGAGGCAGATACGCAGTATTTT. Amino acids: CSVEEADTQYF.

The J gene is TRBJ2-5, the V gene TRBV6-5; 9 nucleotides align to TRBD1. The V segment lost 5 bases and the J segment 6 bases; nucleotides outside the gene matches: 13. The CDR3 spans 16 residues. Germline V gene lookup returns CDR1 MNHEY and CDR2 SVGAGI. The CDR3 spells CASSLPPGQGTKTQYF. The CDR3 DNA is TGTGCCAGCAGTCTACCTCCGGGACAGGGCACGAAGACCCAGTACTTC.

This chain uses TRBV6-2 or TRBV6-3 with TRBJ1-1, with a weak D call TRBD1 (5 bases). The V end was cut by 6 bases, the J end by 5 bases, with 19 bases between. Per the germline V gene, CDR1 is MNHEY and CDR2 is SVGEGT. The CDR3 runs to 15 residues. CDR3 region: CASSPKTAFGTEAFF. In DNA, the CDR3 is TGTGCCAGCAGCCCGAAGACAGCCTTCGGGACTGAAGCTTTCTTT.

The chain is built from TRBV6-5 and TRBJ2-1; 9 bases agree with TRBD1. The germline V gene encodes CDR1 MNHEY and CDR2 SVGAGI. J gave up 5 bases and V 0 bases, and 5 bases lay outside the gene matches. The CDR3 has 16 residues. In nucleotides, the CDR3 is TGTGCCAGCAGTTACTCACCGGGACAGGGAGACAATGAGCAGTTCTTC. It specifies CASSYSPGQGDNEQFF.

This clonotype came up many times. The chain recombines TRBV20-1 with TRBJ2-2; a possible D gene is TRBD2 (7 bases). CDR1 is DFQATT, CDR2 SNEGSKA, per germline (reference sequence). V was clipped by 3 bases and J by 4 bases, with 15 bases between them. This CDR3 comprises 15 residues. As DNA, the CDR3 is TGCAGTGCTAGTAACGGGGGGCCGGGCACCGGGGAGCTGTTTTTT. It is translated as CSASNGGPGTGELFF.

This clonotype was seen ten or more times. This chain joins TRBV2 and TRBJ2-1, with TRBD1 matching 8 bases. Germline assignment: CDR1 SNHLY and CDR2 FYNNEI. CDR3 length equals 14 residues. V shed 3 bases and J 4 bases; nucleotides not matched to a gene: 2. The CDR3 nucleotides read TGTGCCAGCAGTGACAGGGGGCTTTACAATGAGCAGTTCTTC. It is translated as CASSDRGLYNEQFF.

This sequence joins TRBV18 and TRBJ2-3; no reliable D call. With 5 bases removed from V and 6 bases from J, the gap between germline ends came to 12 bases. Germline V gene data show CDR1 as KGHSH and CDR2 as LQKENI. The CDR3 extends over 13 amino acids. For the CDR3, the DNA is TGTGCCAGCTCAATTCCGGGCTTCGATACGCAGTATTTT. Encoded protein: CASSIPGFDTQYF.

Ten or more counts support this clonotype. J is TRBJ2-3 and V is TRBV7-8; TRBD2 aligns across 10 bases. From germline, CDR1 is SGHVS and CDR2 FQNEAQ. Trimming removed 5 bases from V and 1 base from J; junction bases left unmatched: 6. CDR3 length: 16 residues. The CDR3 DNA follows: TGTGCCAGCAGCACCCAGCGGGGGGGTGGCACAGATACGCAGTATTTT. Translating it yields CASSTQRGGGTDTQYF.